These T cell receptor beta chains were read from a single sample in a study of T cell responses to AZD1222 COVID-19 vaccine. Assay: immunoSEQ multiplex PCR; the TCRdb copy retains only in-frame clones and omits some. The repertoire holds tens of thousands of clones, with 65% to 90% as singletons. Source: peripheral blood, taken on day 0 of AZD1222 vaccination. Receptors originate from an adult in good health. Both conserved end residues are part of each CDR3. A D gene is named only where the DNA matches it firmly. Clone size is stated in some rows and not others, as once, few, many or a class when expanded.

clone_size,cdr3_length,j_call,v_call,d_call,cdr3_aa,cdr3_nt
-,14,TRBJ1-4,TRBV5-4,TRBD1,CASSLAGQGEKLFF,TGTGCCAGCAGCTTGGCCGGACAGGGGGAAAAACTGTTTTTT
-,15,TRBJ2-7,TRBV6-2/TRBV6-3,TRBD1,CASSTRDRGTYEQYF,TGTGCCAGCAGTACCCGGGACAGGGGGACCTACGAGCAGTACTTC
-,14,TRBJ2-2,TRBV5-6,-,CASSLTGRLGELFF,TGTGCCAGCAGCTTGACGGGCAGGTTAGGGGAGCTGTTTTTT
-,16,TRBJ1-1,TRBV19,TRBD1,CASSVDRVSQNTEAFF,TGTGCCAGTAGTGTTGACAGGGTAAGTCAGAACACTGAAGCTTTCTTT
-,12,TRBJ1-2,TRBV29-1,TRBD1,CSVMTGEYGYTF,TGCAGCGTTATGACAGGGGAATATGGCTACACCTTC
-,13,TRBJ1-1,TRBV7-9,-,CASRSLVGTEAFF,TGTGCCAGCAGGTCCTTGGTGGGCACTGAAGCTTTCTTT
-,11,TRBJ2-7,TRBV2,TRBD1,CASSGQGEQYF,TGTGCCAGCAGTGGACAGGGAGAGCAGTACTTC
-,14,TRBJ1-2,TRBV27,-,CASRTTGWVYGYTF,TGTGCCAGCAGAACAACAGGGTGGGTCTATGGCTACACCTTC
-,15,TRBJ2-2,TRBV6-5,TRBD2,CASNQAGGPTGELFF,TGTGCCAGCAACCAAGCGGGGGGACCCACCGGGGAGCTGTTTTTT
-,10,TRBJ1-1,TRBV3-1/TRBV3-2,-,CASGEIEAFF,TGTGCCAGCGGCGAGATTGAAGCTTTCTTT
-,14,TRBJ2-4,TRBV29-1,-,CSAMPADQQNIQYF,TGCAGCGCCATGCCGGCGGACCAGCAAAACATTCAGTACTTC
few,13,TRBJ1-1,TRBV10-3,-,CAIRLGGGTEAFF,TGTGCCATCAGACTCGGGGGGGGCACTGAAGCTTTCTTT
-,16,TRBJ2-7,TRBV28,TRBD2,CASRPPGLAGLYEQYF,TGTGCCAGCAGACCCCCGGGACTAGCGGGGCTCTACGAGCAGTACTTC
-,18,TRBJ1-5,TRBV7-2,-,CASSLARGGYYSNQPQHF,TGTGCCAGCAGCTTGGCCCGTGGAGGGTACTATAGCAATCAGCCCCAGCATTTT
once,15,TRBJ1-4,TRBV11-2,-,CASSLGYRAHEKLFF,TGTGCCAGCAGCTTAGGTTACAGGGCCCATGAAAAACTGTTTTTT
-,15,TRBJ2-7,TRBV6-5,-,CASSYNSQVSYEQYF,TGTGCCAGCAGTTACAACTCGCAGGTCTCCTACGAGCAGTACTTC